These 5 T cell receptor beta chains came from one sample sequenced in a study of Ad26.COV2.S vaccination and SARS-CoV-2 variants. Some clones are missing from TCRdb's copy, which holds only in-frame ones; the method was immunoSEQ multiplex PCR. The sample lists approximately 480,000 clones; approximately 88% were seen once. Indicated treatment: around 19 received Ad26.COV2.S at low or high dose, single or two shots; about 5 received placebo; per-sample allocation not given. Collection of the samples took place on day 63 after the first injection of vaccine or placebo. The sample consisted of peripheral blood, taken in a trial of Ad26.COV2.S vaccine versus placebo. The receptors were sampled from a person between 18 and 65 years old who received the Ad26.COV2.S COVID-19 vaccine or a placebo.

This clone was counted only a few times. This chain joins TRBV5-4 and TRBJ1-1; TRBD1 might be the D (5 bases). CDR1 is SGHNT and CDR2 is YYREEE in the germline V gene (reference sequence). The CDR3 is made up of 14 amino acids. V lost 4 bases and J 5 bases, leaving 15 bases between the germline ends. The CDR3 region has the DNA TGTGCCAGCAGCACACCGGGGGGGTCTACTGAAGCTTTCTTT. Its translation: CASSTPGGSTEAFF.

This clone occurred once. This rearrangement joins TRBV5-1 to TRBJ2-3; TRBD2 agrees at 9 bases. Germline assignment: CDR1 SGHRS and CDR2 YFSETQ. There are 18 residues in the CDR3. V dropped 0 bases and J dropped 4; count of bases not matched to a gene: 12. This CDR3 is CASSLARQAGGGADTQYF. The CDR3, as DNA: TGCGCCAGCAGCTTGGCCCGGCAAGCGGGAGGTGGTGCAGATACGCAGTATTTT.

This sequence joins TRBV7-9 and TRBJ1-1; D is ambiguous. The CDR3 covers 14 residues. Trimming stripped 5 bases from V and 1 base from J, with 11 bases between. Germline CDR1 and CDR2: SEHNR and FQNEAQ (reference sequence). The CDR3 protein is CASSPTVSNTEAFF. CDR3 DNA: TGTGCCAGCAGCCCAACAGTGTCGAACACTGAAGCTTTCTTT.

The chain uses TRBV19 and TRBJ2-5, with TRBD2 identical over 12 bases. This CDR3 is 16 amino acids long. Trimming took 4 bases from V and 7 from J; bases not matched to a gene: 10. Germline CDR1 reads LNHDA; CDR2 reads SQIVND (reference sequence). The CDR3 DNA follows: TGTGCCAGTAGTACAACTAGCGGGAGGACCCGGGGGACCCAGTACTTC. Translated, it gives CASSTTSGRTRGTQYF.

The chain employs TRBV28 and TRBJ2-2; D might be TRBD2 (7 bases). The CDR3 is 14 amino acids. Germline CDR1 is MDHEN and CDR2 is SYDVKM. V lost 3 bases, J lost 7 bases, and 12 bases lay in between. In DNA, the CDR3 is TGTGCCAGCAGTTTCCCGGGGGGCGTCGGGGAGCTGTTTTTT. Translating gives CASSFPGGVGELFF.